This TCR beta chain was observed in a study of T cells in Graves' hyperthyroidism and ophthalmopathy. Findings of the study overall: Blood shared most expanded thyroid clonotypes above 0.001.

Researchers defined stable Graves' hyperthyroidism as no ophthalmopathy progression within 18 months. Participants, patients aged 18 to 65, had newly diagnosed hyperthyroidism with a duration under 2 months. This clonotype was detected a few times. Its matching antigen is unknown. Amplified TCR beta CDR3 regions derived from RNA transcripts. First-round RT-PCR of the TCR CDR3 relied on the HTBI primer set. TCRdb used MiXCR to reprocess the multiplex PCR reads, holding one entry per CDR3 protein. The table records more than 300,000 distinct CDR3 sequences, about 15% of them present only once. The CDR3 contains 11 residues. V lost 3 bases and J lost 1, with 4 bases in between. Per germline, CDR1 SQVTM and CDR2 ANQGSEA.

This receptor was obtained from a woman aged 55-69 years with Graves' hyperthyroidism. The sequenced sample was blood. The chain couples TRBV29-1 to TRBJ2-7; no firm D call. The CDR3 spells CSVDQSYEQYF. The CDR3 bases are TGCAGCGTTGACCAATCCTACGAGCAGTACTTC.